This TCR beta chain appears in the sequencing data of a study of control samples from healthy donors and cancer patients. CDR1 is SGHTA, CDR2 FQGTGA, per germline. The CDR3 is 16 residues long. Trimming pared 1 base from V and 2 bases from J, leaving 13 bases between. Some clones are missing from TCRdb's copy, which holds only in-frame ones; the method was immunoSEQ multiplex PCR. The sample carries some 130,000 clones, roughly 92% recorded once. This rearrangement joins TRBV7-3 to TRBJ2-3; weak D call: TRBD1 (5 bases). The clonotype comes from a man aged 18 to 30 in good health. The sequenced sample consisted of blood. CDR3 loop: CASSLIGHGFTDTQYF. CDR3 in DNA: TGTGCCAGCAGCTTAATAGGACACGGATTCACAGATACGCAGTATTTT.